A single sample gave rise to the 21 T cell receptor beta chains below, sequenced in a study of cytomegalovirus exposure and HLA in healthy donors. PCR involved 60 Vbeta and 13 Jbeta primers. The protocol was immunoSEQ multiplex PCR, while the TCRdb copy is restricted to in-frame clones and leaves out a portion. The sample shows approximately 140,000 clones, 73% of them seen only once. Specimen: PBMCs. The receptor set was obtained from a human donor in good health.

The chain employs TRBV27 and TRBJ2-3; 8 nucleotides line up with TRBD2. Germline CDR1 is MNHEY and CDR2 is SMNVEV (reference sequence). This CDR3 is built from 16 residues. J lost 4 bases, V lost 4 bases, and 10 bases had no gene match. This chain's CDR3 is CASSYYPSTSADTQYF. The CDR3 nucleotides read TGTGCCAGCAGTTACTACCCATCGACTAGCGCAGATACGCAGTATTTT.

The chain combines TRBV9 with TRBJ1-2; 9 nucleotides line up with TRBD1. The V segment lost 3 bases and the J segment 4 bases; nucleotides outside the gene matches: 7. Looked up from germline, CDR1 is SGDLS and CDR2 is YYNGEE. The CDR3 runs 15 residues. The CDR3 here is CASSGNRGQGYGYTF. Written as DNA, the CDR3 is TGTGCCAGCAGCGGAAACAGGGGGCAAGGCTATGGCTACACCTTC.

A few counts support this clone. This chain joins TRBV27 and TRBJ1-5; D gene uncertain. V was trimmed by 6 bases and J by 6 bases, leaving 15 bases between them. The CDR3 length is 14 residues. Germline CDR1 MNHEY, CDR2 SMNVEV (reference sequence). This CDR3 reads CASSRGNEGQPQHF. The CDR3 bases are TGTGCCAGCAGCCGCGGGAATGAGGGTCAGCCCCAGCATTTT.

This clone was picked up a small number of times. The rearrangement uses TRBV4-2 and TRBJ1-1; the D gene is possibly TRBD1 (6 bases). Trimming stripped 0 bases from V and 5 bases from J, with 10 bases between. The germline CDR1 and CDR2 sequences are LGHNA and YNFKEQ. The CDR3 is 14 residues long. The CDR3 loop is CASSQDEGETEAFF. CDR3 in DNA: TGTGCCAGCAGCCAAGATGAGGGGGAGACTGAAGCTTTCTTT.

The rearrangement joins TRBV7-9 to TRBJ1-1, with D possibly being TRBD1 (5 bases). CDR3 length equals 15 residues. The germline V and J ends were trimmed by 5 bases and 0 bases, with 13 bases remaining between them. Germline V gene data show CDR1 as SEHNR and CDR2 as FQNEAQ (reference sequence). The CDR3 protein is CASSPSLGVNTEAFF. The CDR3 nucleotides are TGTGCCAGCAGCCCGAGCTTAGGGGTGAACACTGAAGCTTTCTTT. The full variable domain, in which reference TRBV7-9 and TRBJ1-1 provide the parts outside the CDR3, is DTGVSQNPRHKITKRGQNVTFRCDPISEHNRLYWYRQTLGQGPEFLTYFQNEAQLEKSRLLSDRFSAERPKGSFSTLEIQRTEQGDSAMYLCASSPSLGVNTEAFFGQGTRLTVV.

The chain joins TRBV6-6 to TRBJ2-1; weak D call: TRBD2 (7 bases). The V gene lost 5 bases and the J gene lost 6 bases, with 20 bases spanning the gap. Germline V gives CDR1 MNHNY, CDR2 SVGAGI (reference sequence). The CDR3 length is 16 residues. The CDR3 region is CASSHASGGLRNEQFF. The CDR3 region has the DNA TGTGCCAGCAGTCACGCCTCGGGGGGCCTCCGCAATGAGCAGTTCTTC.

This chain joins TRBV2 and TRBJ2-3; D perhaps matches TRBD1 (6 bases). The ends were cut back, 5 bases at V and 8 bases at J, with 14 bases in the middle. Germline V gene lookup returns CDR1 SNHLY and CDR2 FYNNEI. The CDR3 length is 13 residues. The CDR3 is CASSSDFRGTQYF. In DNA, the CDR3 is TGTGCCAGCAGTTCAGACTTCAGGGGTACGCAGTATTTT. Full variable domain (missing parts from reference TRBV2 and TRBJ2-3): EPEVTQTPSHQVTQMGQEVILRCVPISNHLYFYWYRQILGQKVEFLVSFYNNEISEKSEIFDDQFSVERPDGSNFTLKIRSTKLEDSAMYFCASSSDFRGTQYFGPGTRLTVL.

The chain combines TRBV2 with TRBJ1-6; 7 nucleotides align to TRBD1. With 3 bases clipped from V and 0 bases from J, the junction kept 8 bases outside the gene matches. From germline, CDR1 is SNHLY and CDR2 FYNNEI. The CDR3 extends over 18 amino acids. As DNA, the CDR3 is TGTGCCAGCAGTGAGTCCCGGGACAGAAGCTCCTATAATTCACCCCTCCACTTT. Protein: CASSESRDRSSYNSPLHF.

J is TRBJ2-3 and V is TRBV27; 8 nucleotides match TRBD1. J lost 1 base, V lost 2 bases, and 14 bases had no gene match. The CDR3 extends over 19 amino acids. From germline, CDR1 is MNHEY and CDR2 SMNVEV (reference sequence). The CDR3 spells CASSLRTGSGVFGTDTQYF. DNA of the CDR3: TGTGCCAGCAGTTTAAGGACAGGGTCAGGGGTCTTCGGCACAGATACGCAGTATTTT.

The CDR3 nucleotides are TGTGCCAGCAGTGACACGACAGGGGGCTACGGCTACACCTTC. Amino acids: CASSDTTGGYGYTF. The chain has TRBV25-1 and TRBJ1-2; 10 bases align to TRBD1. The V gene end was trimmed by 3 bases and the J gene end by 8 bases; junction bases not matched to a gene: 6. Germline lookup yields CDR1 MGHDK and CDR2 SYGVNS. The CDR3 covers 14 residues.

CDR3: CASSFSQGIVVYGYTF. CDR3 DNA: TGTGCCAGCAGCTTCAGCCAGGGCATCGTCGTCTATGGCTACACCTTC. This chain links TRBV11-3 with TRBJ1-2; D might be TRBD1 (5 bases). V was pared by 3 bases and J by 4 bases, with 18 bases between. The V gene's germline CDR1 is SGHNT and CDR2 YENEEA. CDR3 length: 16 residues.

V usage is TRBV7-8 and J usage is TRBJ2-5; a possible D gene is TRBD1 (6 bases). Germline CDR1 is SGHVS and CDR2 is FQNEAQ. The ends were cut back, 0 bases at V and 7 bases at J, with 12 bases in the middle. The CDR3 covers 14 residues. The CDR3 protein is CASSLAQGSGTQYF. The DNA for the CDR3 is TGTGCCAGCAGCTTAGCGCAGGGGAGCGGGACCCAGTACTTC.

The genes are TRBV7-9 and TRBJ2-1; 8 bases agree with TRBD2. Trimming cost V 5 bases and J 0 bases; bases outside gene matches: 6. Per the germline V gene, CDR1 is SEHNR and CDR2 is FQNEAQ (reference sequence). The CDR3 is 16 amino acids. In DNA form, the CDR3 reads TGTGCCAGCAGCCCAATAGCGGGACTCTCCTACAATGAGCAGTTCTTC. Translated: CASSPIAGLSYNEQFF.

The V gene is TRBV7-6, the J gene TRBJ2-1; 8 bases are a match to TRBD2. J gave up 5 bases and V 1 base, and 10 bases lay outside the gene matches. The CDR3 covers 17 residues. Germline-derived CDR1 and CDR2 are SGHVS and FNYEAQ. In DNA form, the CDR3 reads TGTGCCAGCAGCTTAGGGGGCCTCGCGGGAGGTGACAATGAGCAGTTCTTC. Its protein is CASSLGGLAGGDNEQFF.

A single count supports this clone. V is TRBV12-5 and J is TRBJ1-5, with 7 positions matching TRBD1. The CDR3 length is 18 residues. With V trimmed by 0 bases and J by 4 bases, 12 bases remained unmatched. Germline lookup yields CDR1 LGHNT and CDR2 FRNRAP. DNA of the CDR3: TGTGCTAGTGGTTTGGTCCGTGGCCGGGACAGCAATAATCAGCCCCAGCATTTT. Residues: CASGLVRGRDSNNQPQHF. The variable domain in full, with the rest retrieved from reference TRBV12-5 and TRBJ1-5, is DARVTQTPRHKVTEMGQEVTMRCQPILGHNTVFWYRQTMMQGLELLAYFRNRAPLDDSGMPKDRFSAEMPDATLATLKIQPSEPRDSAVYFCASGLVRGRDSNNQPQHFGDGTRLSIL.

This chain links TRBV7-3 with TRBJ2-5; possible D gene TRBD2, 5 bases. Per the germline V gene, CDR1 is SGHTA and CDR2 is FQGTGA. The V end was cut by 6 bases, the J end by 5 bases, with 16 bases between. This CDR3 has 14 amino acids. CDR3 coding DNA: TGTGCCAGCAGGCCGACTCCGGGGTCGGAGACCCAGTACTTC. Translated: CASRPTPGSETQYF.

Only one count was recorded for this clone. The V and J genes are TRBV27 and TRBJ2-7; 10 nucleotides match TRBD2. CDR1 is MNHEY, CDR2 SMNVEV, per germline (reference sequence). Losses at the gene ends were 3 bases for V and 3 bases for J; bases not matched to a gene: 2. The CDR3 extends over 14 amino acids. This chain's CDR3 is CASSLASGSYEQYF. CDR3 nucleotide sequence: TGTGCCAGCAGTTTGGCTAGCGGGAGCTACGAGCAGTACTTC.

The chain recombines TRBV19 with TRBJ1-1; D is uncertain. The V gene lost 7 bases and the J gene lost 5 bases, with 8 bases spanning the gap. The CDR3 contains 11 residues. Germline V lookup: CDR1 LNHDA, CDR2 SQIVND (reference sequence). In DNA form, the CDR3 reads TGTGCCAGTACGGCGGGTACTGAAGCTTTCTTT. Its translation: CASTAGTEAFF.

This chain uses TRBV9 with TRBJ2-1, with 7 bases lining up with TRBD2. In germline, CDR1 is SGDLS, CDR2 YYNGEE. The CDR3 is 18 amino acids. V lost 3 bases to trimming and J lost 2 bases; unmatched junction nucleotides: 14. The CDR3 protein is CASSAQVKARGAYNEQFF. CDR3 DNA: TGTGCCAGCAGCGCGCAGGTCAAGGCCCGGGGGGCCTACAATGAGCAGTTCTTC. The variable domain in full, with the rest retrieved from reference TRBV9 and TRBJ2-1, is DSGVTQTPKHLITATGQRVTLRCSPRSGDLSVYWYQQSLDQGLQFLIQYYNGEERAKGNILERFSAQQFPDLHSELNLSSLELGDSALYFCASSAQVKARGAYNEQFFGPGTRLTVL.

The chain couples TRBV5-1 to TRBJ1-2; the match to TRBD1 covers 9 bases. J lost 0 bases, V lost 3 bases, and 3 bases had no gene match. This CDR3 is 15 amino acids long. The germline gives CDR1 SGHRS, CDR2 YFSETQ. CDR3 in DNA: TGCGCCAGCAGCTCCCGACAGGGGGCTAACTATGGCTACACCTTC. This encodes CASSSRQGANYGYTF.

The chain combines TRBV6-5 with TRBJ2-3, with a tentative D call TRBD1 (6 bases). Germline-derived CDR1 and CDR2 are MNHEY and SVGAGI. The CDR3 totals 14 residues. Trimming removed 5 bases from V and 4 bases from J, with 13 bases in between. CDR3 protein: CASSERTEADTQYF. CDR3 bases: TGTGCCAGCAGTGAACGGACAGAAGCAGATACGCAGTATTTT.